A selection of T cell receptor beta chains follows, all from one sample in a study of cytomegalovirus exposure and HLA in healthy donors. Measured with immunoSEQ multiplex PCR; TCRdb has only the in-frame clones, and not every one. The sample has around 200,000 clones; under 85% are singletons. Sequenced input: PBMCs. These receptors were taken from a woman aged 18-30 years in good health and CMV-seronegative. CDR3s include the opening cysteine and the closing phenylalanine or tryptophan. D genes are given only for firm matches. A row's size may be missing; if present it is once, few, many or a size class.

. | TRBJ2-3 | . | TRBV27 | CASSLIKTGLADTQYF | TGTGCCAGCAGTTTAATTAAAACTGGGCTGGCAGATACGCAGTATTTT
. | TRBJ1-2 | . | TRBV2 | CASSERGYYGYTF | TGTGCCAGCAGTGAAAGGGGATACTATGGCTACACCTTC
. | TRBJ2-3 | . | TRBV5-1 | CASSPGASTDTQYF | TGCGCCAGCAGCCCTGGGGCGAGCACAGATACGCAGTATTTT
. | TRBJ1-2 | TRBD1 | TRBV9 | CASSVTNGTGIISNYGYTF | TGTGCCAGCAGCGTAACCAACGGGACAGGAATTATTTCAAACTATGGCTACACCTTC
once | TRBJ1-2 | . | TRBV5-6 | CASRSSANYDYTF | TGTGCCAGCAGATCGTCAGCTAACTATGACTACACCTTC
. | TRBJ1-6 | . | TRBV4-1 | CASSQPARVGSPLHF | TGCGCCAGCAGCCAACCCGCCAGGGTGGGTTCACCCCTCCACTTT
once | TRBJ1-2 | TRBD1 | TRBV7-9 | CASSSPTGHYGYTF | TGTGCCAGCAGCTCCCCGACAGGGCACTATGGCTACACCTTC
. | TRBJ1-1 | TRBD1 | TRBV5-1 | CASSLGQGKNTEAFF | TGCGCCAGCAGCTTGGGACAGGGAAAGAACACTGAAGCTTTCTTT
. | TRBJ1-1 | . | TRBV16 | CASRRDTWTEAFF | TGTGCCAGCAGGCGGGATACCTGGACTGAAGCTTTCTTT
. | TRBJ2-7 | . | TRBV4-1 | CASSQGRLNSYEQYF | TGCGCCAGCAGCCAAGGCCGACTTAACTCCTACGAGCAGTACTTC
. | TRBJ1-2 | . | TRBV30 | CAWSVLDGAGGYTF | TGTGCCTGGAGTGTACTGGACGGGGCGGGGGGCTACACCTTC
. | TRBJ1-2 | . | TRBV5-4 | CASSFEGVFDYTF | TGTGCCAGCAGCTTTGAGGGCGTTTTTGACTACACCTTC
once | TRBJ2-7 | . | TRBV6-5 | CASSYLALADEQYF | TGTGCCAGCAGTTACCTAGCACTAGCAGACGAGCAGTACTTC
. | TRBJ1-4 | . | TRBV19 | CASSPQGTNEKLFF | TGTGCCAGTAGTCCACAGGGCACTAATGAAAAACTGTTTTTT
few | TRBJ2-5 | TRBD1 | TRBV18 | CASSRGQQETQYF | TGTGCCAGCTCACGGGGACAGCAAGAGACCCAGTACTTC
once | TRBJ2-7 | . | TRBV6-1 | CASSEGDTASYEQYF | TGTGCCAGCAGTGAAGGGGACACCGCCTCCTACGAGCAGTACTTC
. | TRBJ1-3 | . | TRBV5-4 | CASSPFGVSGNTIYF | TGTGCCAGCAGCCCCTTCGGAGTTTCTGGAAACACCATATATTTT
. | TRBJ2-5 | . | TRBV7-9 | CASSLGTPQETQYF | TGTGCCAGCAGCTTAGGGACTCCACAAGAGACCCAGTACTTC
. | TRBJ2-7 | TRBD2 | TRBV30 | CAWNLAGGSYEQYF | TGTGCCTGGAATCTAGCGGGAGGGTCCTACGAGCAGTACTTC
. | TRBJ2-7 | . | TRBV5-4 | CASSLGAYSYEQYF | TGTGCCAGCAGCTTGGGGGCATACTCCTACGAGCAGTACTTC
. | TRBJ1-1 | TRBD1 | TRBV5-8 | CASSFRLTKGARMDTEAFF | TGTGCCAGCAGCTTCCGATTAACAAAGGGGGCCCGTATGGACACTGAAGCTTTCTTT
. | TRBJ1-2 | . | TRBV15 | CATSRDQMGYYGYTF | TGTGCCACCAGCAGAGACCAGATGGGCTACTATGGCTACACCTTC
. | TRBJ1-2 | . | TRBV29-1 | CSVDGTPYGYTF | TGCAGCGTTGACGGGACACCCTATGGCTACACCTTC
. | TRBJ1-2 | . | TRBV10-3 | CAISSAGLDYGYTF | TGTGCCATCAGTTCGGCGGGGCTCGACTATGGCTACACCTTC